The rows below give T cell receptor beta chains drawn from one sample of a study of cytomegalovirus exposure and HLA in healthy donors. Generated by immunoSEQ multiplex PCR, the TCRdb table keeps only in-frame clones and is missing some. Of more than 200,000 clones listed, over 75% are singletons. Sample: PBMCs. These TCRs come from a girl aged 2 to 10 in good health and CMV-seronegative. Both conserved end residues are part of each CDR3. D genes are given only for firm matches. Not every row has a clone size; where given, it reads once, few, many or a size class.

- | TRBJ1-1 | TRBV7-9 | once | TGTTCCAGCAGCTTAGCGAGCGGAGGGACCACTGAAGCTTTCTTT | CSSSLASGGTTEAFF
- | TRBJ2-3 | TRBV6-5 | - | TGTGCCAGCAGTTACCATGGACAGCGCACAGATACGCAGTATTTT | CASSYHGQRTDTQYF
- | TRBJ2-4 | TRBV6-5 | - | TGTGCCAGCAGTTACACGGGAGTCGGGGCTGGCATTCAGTACTTC | CASSYTGVGAGIQYF
TRBD2 | TRBJ2-1 | TRBV6-1 | few | TGTGCCAGCAGTGAAGGACTAGCGGGGTACAATGAGCAGTTCTTC | CASSEGLAGYNEQFF
- | TRBJ1-6 | TRBV5-1 | - | TGCGCCAGCAGCGTAGGGGATTCACCCCTCCACTTT | CASSVGDSPLHF
- | TRBJ1-3 | TRBV14 | - | TGTGCCAGCAGCCCCCTGGGAAACACCATATATTTT | CASSPLGNTIYF
- | TRBJ2-1 | TRBV5-1 | - | TGCGCCAGCAGCTTCGGTTACTACAATGAGCAGTTCTTC | CASSFGYYNEQFF
- | TRBJ1-2 | TRBV19 | - | TGTGCCAGCCGGCGGGATTTCAGCTATGGCTACACCTTC | CASRRDFSYGYTF
TRBD2 | TRBJ2-3 | TRBV4-1 | - | TGCGCCAGCAGCCATCCCCCCGGGGGACTAGCGGTTGGAGATACGCAGTATTTT | CASSHPPGGLAVGDTQYF
- | TRBJ1-3 | TRBV4-1 | - | TGCGCCAGCAGCCAAGATATTCAGGGGCGGTCTGGAAACACCATATATTTT | CASSQDIQGRSGNTIYF
- | TRBJ2-1 | TRBV4-1 | few | TGCGCCAGCAGCCACGTGACTAGTTTGGTTGAGCAGTTCTTC | CASSHVTSLVEQFF
- | TRBJ1-1 | TRBV6-1 | - | TGTGCCAGCAGTGAAGGGGAGAGCACTGAAGCTTTCTTT | CASSEGESTEAFF
TRBD1 | TRBJ2-1 | TRBV28 | - | TGTGCCAGCAGTAGAACGGGACAGGGGTTGTATGAGCAGTTCTTC | CASSRTGQGLYEQFF
TRBD1 | TRBJ1-5 | TRBV4-2 | - | TGTGCCAGCAGCCAAAGTGAGACAGGGGTTAATCATCAGCCCCAGCATTTT | CASSQSETGVNHQPQHF
- | TRBJ2-2 | TRBV25-1 | - | TGTGCCAGCAGTGACTCGAACACCGGGGAGCTGTTTTTT | CASSDSNTGELFF
- | TRBJ2-1 | TRBV19 | - | TGTGCCAGTAGTCCTAGTTTAGGTGAGCAGTTCTTC | CASSPSLGEQFF
- | TRBJ2-7 | TRBV27 | few | TGTGCCAGCAGCCCACGGAGCAGCTCCTACGAGCAGTACTTC | CASSPRSSSYEQYF
- | TRBJ1-1 | TRBV5-4 | - | TGTGCCAGCAGCTTGGGTACAGGCTCGTACAACACTGAAGCTTTCTTT | CASSLGTGSYNTEAFF
TRBD2 | TRBJ2-3 | TRBV2 | - | TGTGCCAGCAGTGTAATAGCGGGGGGGGACCATACGCAGTATTTT | CASSVIAGGDHTQYF
TRBD2 | TRBJ2-5 | TRBV6-1 | few | TGTGCCAGCAGTGAGGGACTAGCGCTCCAAGAGACCCAGTACTTC | CASSEGLALQETQYF
- | TRBJ2-3 | TRBV9 | once | TGTGCCAGCAGCGTAGCATCCCAGTTGGATACGCAGTATTTT | CASSVASQLDTQYF
- | TRBJ1-1 | TRBV7-9 | - | TGTGCCAGCAGCTTAGCGCTAATCGGACACCCGAAAGCTTTCTTT | CASSLALIGHPKAFF
- | TRBJ1-1 | TRBV11-2 | - | TGTGCCAGCAGCGGACAGCTATCCGACACTGAAGCTTTCTTT | CASSGQLSDTEAFF
TRBD1 | TRBJ1-5 | TRBV15 | - | TGTGCCACCAGCAGAGATACAGGGGGCCAGCCCCAGCATTTT | CATSRDTGGQPQHF
TRBD1 | TRBJ1-1 | TRBV11-2 | - | TGTGCCAGCAGCACATACTCCGGGACAGCGAACACTGAAGCTTTCTTT | CASSTYSGTANTEAFF
TRBD1 | TRBJ2-5 | TRBV11-2 | - | TGTGCCAGCAGCTTAGCCTTGACAGGGGGGGGATTTGGGACCCAGTACTTC | CASSLALTGGGFGTQYF
- | TRBJ2-5 | TRBV5-6 | - | TGTGCCAGCAGTCTAGGGAGCGGGGAGACCCAGTACTTC | CASSLGSGETQYF
- | TRBJ1-5 | TRBV2 | - | TGTGCCAGCAGGCAAGGAGGGGATCAGCCCCAGCATTTT | CASRQGGDQPQHF
- | TRBJ1-5 | TRBV7-9 | once | TGTGCCAGCAGCCTCGCACCCATAGGACAGATCAATCAGCCCCAGCATTTT | CASSLAPIGQINQPQHF
- | TRBJ1-5 | TRBV7-2 | - | TGTGCCAGCAGCTTAGATCCGGGGGGGAATCAGCCCCAGCATTTT | CASSLDPGGNQPQHF
- | TRBJ2-2 | TRBV7-9 | - | TGTGCCAGCAGCCCGTCCACCGGGGAGCTGTTTTTT | CASSPSTGELFF
- | TRBJ2-5 | TRBV10-3 | - | TGTGCCATCAGTTCAGGGGTCCAAGAGACCCAGTACTTC | CAISSGVQETQYF
TRBD1 | TRBJ1-1 | TRBV5-8 | - | TGTGCCAGCAGCTTGTTTAAAGGACAGGCCTCAACTGAAGCTTTCTTT | CASSLFKGQASTEAFF
- | TRBJ1-1 | TRBV7-9 | - | TGTGCCAGCAGCTTAGGCAGGGCCCCCGGTGTAGCTTTCTTT | CASSLGRAPGVAFF
TRBD1 | TRBJ2-7 | TRBV19 | - | TGTGCCAGTAGTAGACAGGGAAATCGTCTCGAGCAGTACTTC | CASSRQGNRLEQYF
TRBD2 | TRBJ2-1 | TRBV25-1 | - | TGTGCCAGCCGTACCAGCGGGGGGGCCTTTGAGCAGTTCTTC | CASRTSGGAFEQFF
TRBD2 | TRBJ2-1 | TRBV6-5 | - | TGTGCCAGCAGTTGGACTAGCGGGAGGAGCAATGAGCAGTTCTTC | CASSWTSGRSNEQFF
- | TRBJ2-6 | TRBV6-1 | - | TGTGCCAGCAGTGAGAAGAGCTCTGGGGCCAACGTCCTGACTTTC | CASSEKSSGANVLTF
- | TRBJ2-6 | TRBV30 | - | TGTGCCTGGGGCCATACCTCCACCTCTGGGGCCAACGTCCTGACTTTC | CAWGHTSTSGANVLTF
TRBD1 | TRBJ1-4 | TRBV11-2 | - | TGTGCCAGCCACGACAGGGCCACTGGAGAAAAACTGTTTTTT | CASHDRATGEKLFF
- | TRBJ1-1 | TRBV13 | - | TGTGCCAGCAGACGTGGACAGTTGAACACTGAAGCTTTCTTT | CASRRGQLNTEAFF